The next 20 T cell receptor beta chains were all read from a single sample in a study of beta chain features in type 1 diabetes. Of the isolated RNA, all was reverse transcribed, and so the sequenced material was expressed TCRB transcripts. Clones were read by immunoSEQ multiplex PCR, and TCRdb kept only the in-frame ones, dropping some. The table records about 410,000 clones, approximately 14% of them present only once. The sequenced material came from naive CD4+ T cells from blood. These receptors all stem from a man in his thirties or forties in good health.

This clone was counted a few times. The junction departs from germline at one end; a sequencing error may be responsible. This chain's CDR3 is CASSTKAFF. CDR3 DNA: TGTGCCAGCAGCACTAAAGCTTTCTTT. The chain joins TRBV2 to TRBJ1-1; no firm D call. The CDR3 is 9 amino acids. In germline, CDR1 is SNHLY, CDR2 FYNNEI. The entire variable domain, with the rest obtained from reference TRBV2 and TRBJ1-1, is as follows: EPEVTQTPSHQVTQMGQEVILRCVPISNHLYFYWYRQILGQKVEFLVSFYNNEISEKSEIFDDQFSVERPDGSNFTLKIRSTKLEDSAMYFCASSTKAFFGQGTRLTVV.

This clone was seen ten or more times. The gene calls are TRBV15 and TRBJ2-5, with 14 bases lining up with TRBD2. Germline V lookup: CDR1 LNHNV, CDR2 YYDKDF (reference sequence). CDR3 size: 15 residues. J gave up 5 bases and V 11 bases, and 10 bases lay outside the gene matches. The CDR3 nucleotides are TGTGCCGCAAGCCTGGGACTAGCGGGAGTTGAGACCCAGTACTTC. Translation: CAASLGLAGVETQYF.

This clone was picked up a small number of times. DNA for the CDR3: TGCAGCGGCTCGCGGGCTAAAGAGCAGTTCTTC. Translation: CSGSRAKEQFF. The chain couples TRBV20-1 to TRBJ2-1; possibly TRBD2 for D (5 bases). Germline V gene sequence: CDR1 DFQATT, CDR2 SNEGSKA (reference sequence). CDR3 length: 11 residues.

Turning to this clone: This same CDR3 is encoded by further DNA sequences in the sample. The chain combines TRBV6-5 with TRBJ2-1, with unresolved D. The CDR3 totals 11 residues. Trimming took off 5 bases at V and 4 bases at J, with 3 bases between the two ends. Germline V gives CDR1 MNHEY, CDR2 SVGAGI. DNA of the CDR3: TGTGCCAGCAGTAGGTACAATGAGCAGTTCTTC. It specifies CASSRYNEQFF.

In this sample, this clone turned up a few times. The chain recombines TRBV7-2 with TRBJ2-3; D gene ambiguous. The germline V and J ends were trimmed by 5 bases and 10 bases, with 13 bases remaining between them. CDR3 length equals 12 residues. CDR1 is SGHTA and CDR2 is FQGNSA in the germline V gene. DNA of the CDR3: TGTGCCAGCAGCCAGTCGCCGTGGCCGCAGTATTTT. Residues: CASSQSPWPQYF.

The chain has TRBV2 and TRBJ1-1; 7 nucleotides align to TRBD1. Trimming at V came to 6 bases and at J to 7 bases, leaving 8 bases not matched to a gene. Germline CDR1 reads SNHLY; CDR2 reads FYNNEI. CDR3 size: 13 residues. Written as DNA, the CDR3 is TGTGCCAGCAGCGTGGACAGGTCCCTTGAAGCTTTCTTT. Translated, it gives CASSVDRSLEAFF.

CDR3 nucleotides: TGTGCCACGAGTCCGATGAACACTGAAGCTTTCTTT. Amino acid sequence: CATSPMNTEAFF. This chain uses TRBV7-2 with TRBJ1-1; D is uncertain. Germline V gives CDR1 SGHTA, CDR2 FQGNSA. This CDR3 region has 12 residues. The ends were cut back, 10 bases at V and 0 bases at J, with 9 bases in the middle. The variable domain in full, completed from reference TRBV7-2 and TRBJ1-1, reads GAGVSQSPSNKVTEKGKDVELRCDPISGHTALYWYRQSLGQGLEFLIYFQGNSAPDKSGLPSDRFSAERTGGSVSTLTIQRTQQEDSAVYLCATSPMNTEAFFGQGTRLTVV.

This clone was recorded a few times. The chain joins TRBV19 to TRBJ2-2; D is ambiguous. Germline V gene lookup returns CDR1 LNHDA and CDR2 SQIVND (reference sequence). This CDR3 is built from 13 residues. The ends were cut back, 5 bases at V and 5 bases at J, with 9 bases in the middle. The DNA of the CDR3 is TGTGCCAGTAGTCAAATAGTTACCGGGGAGCTGTTTTTT. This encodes CASSQIVTGELFF.

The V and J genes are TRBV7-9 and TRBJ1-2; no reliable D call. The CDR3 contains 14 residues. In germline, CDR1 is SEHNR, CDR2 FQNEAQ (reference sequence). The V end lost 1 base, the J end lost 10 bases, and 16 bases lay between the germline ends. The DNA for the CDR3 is TGTGCCAGCAGCTTAGTTTCTTCGGGGTTGGACTACACCTTC. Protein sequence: CASSLVSSGLDYTF.

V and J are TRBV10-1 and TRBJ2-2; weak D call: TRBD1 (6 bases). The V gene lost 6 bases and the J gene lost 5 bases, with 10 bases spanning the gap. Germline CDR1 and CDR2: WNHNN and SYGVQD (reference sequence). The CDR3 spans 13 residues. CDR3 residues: CASRQGGTGELFF. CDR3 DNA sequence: TGCGCCAGCAGACAGGGTGGAACCGGGGAGCTGTTTTTT.

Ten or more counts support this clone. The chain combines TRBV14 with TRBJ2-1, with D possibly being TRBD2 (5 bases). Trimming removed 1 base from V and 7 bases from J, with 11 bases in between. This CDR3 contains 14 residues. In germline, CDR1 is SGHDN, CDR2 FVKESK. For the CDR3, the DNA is TGTGCCAGCAGCCAAGCGGGATCCCGGAATGAGCAGTTCTTC. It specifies CASSQAGSRNEQFF.

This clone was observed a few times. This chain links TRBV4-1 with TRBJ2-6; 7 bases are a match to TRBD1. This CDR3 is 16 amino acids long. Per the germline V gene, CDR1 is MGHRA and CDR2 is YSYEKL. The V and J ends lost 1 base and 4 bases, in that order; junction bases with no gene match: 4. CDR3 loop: CASSQGQGTGANVLTF. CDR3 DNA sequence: TGCGCCAGCAGCCAAGGACAGGGTACGGGGGCCAACGTCCTGACTTTC.

The CDR3 here is CASSRPGDGNEKLFF. DNA for the CDR3: TGTGCCAGCAGCCGTCCCGGGGACGGTAATGAAAAACTGTTTTTT. The chain employs TRBV7-9 and TRBJ1-4, with D possibly TRBD1 on 5 matching bases. Germline V gives CDR1 SEHNR, CDR2 FQNEAQ (reference sequence). This CDR3 has 15 amino acids. V gave up 5 bases and J gave up 4 bases, with 14 bases separating them.

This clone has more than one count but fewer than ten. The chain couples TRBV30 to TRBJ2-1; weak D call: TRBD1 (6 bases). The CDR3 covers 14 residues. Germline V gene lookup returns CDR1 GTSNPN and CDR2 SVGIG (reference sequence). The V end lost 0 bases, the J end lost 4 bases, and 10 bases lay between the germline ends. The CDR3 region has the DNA TGTGCCTGGAGTGTTAGACAGGCATACAATGAGCAGTTCTTC. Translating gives CAWSVRQAYNEQFF.

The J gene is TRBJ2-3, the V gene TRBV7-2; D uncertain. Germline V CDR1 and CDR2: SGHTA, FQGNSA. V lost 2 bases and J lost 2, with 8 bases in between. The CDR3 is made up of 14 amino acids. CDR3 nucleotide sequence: TGTGCCAGCAGCTTACAGCTACACACAGATACGCAGTATTTT. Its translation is CASSLQLHTDTQYF. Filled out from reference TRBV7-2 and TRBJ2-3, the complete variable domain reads GAGVSQSPSNKVTEKGKDVELRCDPISGHTALYWYRQSLGQGLEFLIYFQGNSAPDKSGLPSDRFSAERTGGSVSTLTIQRTQQEDSAVYLCASSLQLHTDTQYFGPGTRLTVL.

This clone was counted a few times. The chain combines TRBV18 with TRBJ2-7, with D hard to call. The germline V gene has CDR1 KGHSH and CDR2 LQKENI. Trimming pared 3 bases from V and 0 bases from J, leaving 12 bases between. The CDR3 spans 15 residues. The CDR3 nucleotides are TGTGCCAGCTCACCCCGTCAGGCGAGCTCCTACGAGCAGTACGTC. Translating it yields CASSPRQASSYEQYV.

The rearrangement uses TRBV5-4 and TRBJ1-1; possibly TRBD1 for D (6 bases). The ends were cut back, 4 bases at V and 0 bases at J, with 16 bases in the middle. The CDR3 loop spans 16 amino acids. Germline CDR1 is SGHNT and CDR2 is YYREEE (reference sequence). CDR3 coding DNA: TGTGCCAGCAGCATGATAGGGGGAGGGATGAACACTGAAGCTTTCTTT. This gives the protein CASSMIGGGMNTEAFF.

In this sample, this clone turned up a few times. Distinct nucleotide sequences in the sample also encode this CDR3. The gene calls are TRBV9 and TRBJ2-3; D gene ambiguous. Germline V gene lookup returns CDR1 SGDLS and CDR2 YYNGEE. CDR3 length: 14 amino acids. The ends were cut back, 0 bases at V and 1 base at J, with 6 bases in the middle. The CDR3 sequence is CASSVGLGTDTQYF. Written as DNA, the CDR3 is TGTGCCAGCAGCGTAGGCTTAGGCACAGATACGCAGTATTTT.

The CDR3 is CAISESRLAGLKTQYF. Written as DNA, the CDR3 is TGTGCCATCAGTGAGTCCCGGCTAGCGGGGCTGAAGACCCAGTACTTC. V is TRBV10-3 and J is TRBJ2-5; TRBD2 agrees at 9 bases. This CDR3 has 16 amino acids. CDR1 and CDR2 from the germline V gene are ENHRY and SYGVKD. V dropped 0 bases and J dropped 6; count of bases not matched to a gene: 8.

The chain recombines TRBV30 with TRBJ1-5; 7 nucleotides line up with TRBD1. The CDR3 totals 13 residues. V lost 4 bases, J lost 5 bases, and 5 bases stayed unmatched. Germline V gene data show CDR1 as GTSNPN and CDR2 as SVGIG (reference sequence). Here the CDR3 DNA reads TGTGCCTGGACTAGACAGGGCGATCAGCCCCAGCATTTT. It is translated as CAWTRQGDQPQHF. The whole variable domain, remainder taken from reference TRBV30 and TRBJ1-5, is SQTIHQWPATLVQPVGSPLSLECTVEGTSNPNLYWYRQAAGRGLQLLFYSVGIGQISSEVPQNLSASRPQDRQFILSSKKLLLSDSGFYLCAWTRQGDQPQHFGDGTRLSIL.